A single sample is the source of the 11 T cell receptor beta chains below, sequenced in a study of post-analysis software for immune sequencing data. Regarding the study as a whole: Relative to controls, patients had 5 or 6 TRBV segments at higher frequency, with TRBV5-6, TRBV5-1 and TRBV20-1 among these.

Their specific antigens are unknown. Unique molecular identifiers featured in each of the TCR beta cDNA libraries. MiXCR, run by TCRdb on the PCR reads, gives a single entry per CDR3 protein. The profile shows 350,000 to 450,000 distinct CDR3 sequences, approximately 33% of them singletons. The material sequenced was blood. These receptor sequences come from a girl aged 5-17 years with multiple sclerosis.

The chain carries TRBV6-5 and TRBJ2-1; a possible D gene is TRBD1 (5 bases). The germline gives CDR1 MNHEY, CDR2 SVGAGI. The CDR3 is made up of 16 amino acids. V lost 7 bases, J lost 2 bases, and 18 bases lay in between. Here the CDR3 DNA reads TGTGCCAGCAACCTCAGGGAAGGTGGCCCCTACAATGAGCAGTTCTTC. It yields the protein CASNLREGGPYNEQFF.

CDR3 amino acids: CASSLVDTEAFF. CDR3 nucleotides: TGTGCCAGCAGCTTGGTGGACACTGAAGCTTTCTTT. This chain links TRBV11-1 with TRBJ1-1; D not resolved. Germline CDR1 is SGHAT and CDR2 is FQDESV (reference sequence). Trimming cost V 3 bases and J 3 bases, with 5 bases left between them. The length of the CDR3 is 12 residues.

There are a few counts of this clonotype. The V call is TRBV7-2, the J call TRBJ1-2, with D tentatively TRBD1 (6 bases). The CDR3 length is 17 residues. V was cut by 2 bases and J by 0 bases, with 16 bases left in between. Germline loops: CDR1 SGHTA, CDR2 FQGNSA. CDR3 in amino acids: CASSLPGQTTANYGYTF. CDR3 DNA: TGTGCCAGCAGCTTACCCGGACAGACGACAGCTAACTATGGCTACACCTTC.

This clonotype turned up a few times. This chain links TRBV5-1 with TRBJ1-2; TRBD1 matches at 10 bases. The CDR3 extends over 17 amino acids. V shed 3 bases and J 3 bases; nucleotides not matched to a gene: 11. The germline V gene encodes CDR1 SGHRS and CDR2 YFSETQ. The CDR3: CASSWGDDRGRDYGYTF. As DNA, the CDR3 is TGCGCCAGCAGCTGGGGGGACGACAGGGGGCGCGACTATGGCTACACCTTC.

Notes on this clonotype: An end of the junction differs from the germline gene, which may be a read error. This chain uses TRBV11-2 with TRBJ2-7, with a possible D match to TRBD1 (5 bases). This CDR3 comprises 14 residues. The germline gives CDR1 SGHAT, CDR2 FQNNGV. Here the CDR3 DNA reads TGTACCAGCAGCCAAACCCCACAGGTTTACGAGCAGTACTTC. It codes for CTSSQTPQVYEQYF.

This clonotype appeared a few times. The genes are TRBV10-2 and TRBJ1-1; D is possibly TRBD1 (5 bases). From germline, CDR1 is WSHSY and CDR2 SAAADI. This CDR3 contains 14 residues. V shed 8 bases and J shed 0 bases, with 13 bases lying between them. The CDR3 reads CASQLGGMNTEAFF. DNA for the CDR3: TGCGCCAGCCAATTGGGGGGAATGAACACTGAAGCTTTCTTT.

This sequence joins TRBV4-3 and TRBJ2-1; D perhaps matches TRBD2 (6 bases). V dropped 0 bases and J dropped 10 bases, with 7 bases sitting between them. The length of the CDR3 is 12 residues. Germline lookup yields CDR1 LGHNA and CDR2 YSLEER. The CDR3 spells CASSQDGGEQFF. CDR3 coding DNA: TGCGCCAGCAGCCAAGATGGAGGGGAGCAGTTCTTC.

This clonotype was picked up a small number of times. The chain couples TRBV13 to TRBJ1-5; D perhaps matches TRBD1 (6 bases). The CDR3 is made up of 14 amino acids. Trimming took off 5 bases at V and 4 bases at J, with 12 bases between the two ends. Germline V gene sequence: CDR1 PRHDT, CDR2 FYEKMQ (reference sequence). The CDR3: CASSTGHLNQPQHF. For the CDR3, the DNA is TGTGCCAGCAGCACGGGACACCTAAATCAGCCCCAGCATTTT.

This chain uses TRBV5-1 with TRBJ2-7; D not certain. Between the trimmed V and J ends, which lost 2 bases and 4 bases, there was a span of 13 bases. CDR1 is SGHRS, CDR2 YFSETQ, per germline. This CDR3 has 14 residues. The CDR3 loop reads CASSFGRVGYEQYF. Written as DNA, the CDR3 is TGCGCCAGCAGCTTCGGACGCGTTGGGTACGAGCAGTACTTC.

V is TRBV7-2 and J is TRBJ2-7; D is ambiguous. The V end lost 0 bases, the J end lost 0 bases, and 9 bases lay between the germline ends. Germline V lookup: CDR1 SGHTA, CDR2 FQGNSA. The CDR3 is 15 residues long. The CDR3 DNA reads TGTGCCAGCAGCTTAGCACATAGTTACTCCTACGAGCAGTACTTC. Translated, it gives CASSLAHSYSYEQYF. Full variable domain (rest looked up from reference TRBV7-2 and TRBJ2-7): GAGVSQSPSNKVTEKGKDVELRCDPISGHTALYWYRQSLGQGLEFLIYFQGNSAPDKSGLPSDRFSAERTGGSVSTLTIQRTQQEDSAVYLCASSLAHSYSYEQYFGPGTRLTVT.

The chain is built from TRBV5-1 and TRBJ1-2; 7 bases are shared with TRBD1. Per the germline V gene, CDR1 is SGHRS and CDR2 is YFSETQ. CDR3 length: 13 amino acids. Trimming took 1 base from V and 6 from J; bases not matched to a gene: 3. DNA of the CDR3: TGCGCCAGCAGCTTGTGGCAGGGGGATGGCTACACCTTC. It yields the protein CASSLWQGDGYTF.